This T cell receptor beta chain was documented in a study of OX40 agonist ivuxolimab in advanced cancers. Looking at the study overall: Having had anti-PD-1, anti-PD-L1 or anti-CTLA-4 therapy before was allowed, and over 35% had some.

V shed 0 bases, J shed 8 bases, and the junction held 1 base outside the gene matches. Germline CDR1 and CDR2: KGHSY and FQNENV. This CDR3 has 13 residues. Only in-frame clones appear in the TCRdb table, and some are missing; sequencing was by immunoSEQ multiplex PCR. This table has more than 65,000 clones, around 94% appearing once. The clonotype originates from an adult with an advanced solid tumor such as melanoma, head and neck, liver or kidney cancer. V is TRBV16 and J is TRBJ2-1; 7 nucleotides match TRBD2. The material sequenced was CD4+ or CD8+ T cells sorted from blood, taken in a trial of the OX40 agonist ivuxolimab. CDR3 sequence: CASSQSRGDEQFF. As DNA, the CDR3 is TGTGCCAGCAGCCAATCCCGGGGGGATGAGCAGTTCTTC.